The 18 T cell receptor beta chains reported below all come from one sample, sequenced in a study of blood T cell repertoires in COVID-19. Method: immunoSEQ multiplex PCR; TCRdb's copy keeps in-frame clones and lacks some. The sample has more than 110,000 clones; 80% to 85% are singletons. The specimen sequenced was peripheral blood. The receptors shown here come from a woman aged 55-70 years with acute or convalescent COVID-19.

In this sample, this clone turned up once. This sequence joins TRBV27 and TRBJ2-3; D perhaps matches TRBD2 (5 bases). Trimming pared 6 bases from V and 4 bases from J, leaving 11 bases between. The length of the CDR3 is 13 residues. Per germline, CDR1 MNHEY and CDR2 SMNVEV (reference sequence). Written as DNA, the CDR3 is TGTGCCAGCAGCTCGAACGGGGCAGATACGCAGTATTTT. This gives the protein CASSSNGADTQYF.

In DNA, the CDR3 is TGTGCCTGGAGTGACCGGACAGGGCGGGCAAACACTGAAGCTTTCTTT. Translating it yields CAWSDRTGRANTEAFF. The V and J genes are TRBV30 and TRBJ1-1; TRBD1 agrees at 8 bases. V gave up 1 base and J gave up 2 bases; unmatched junction bases: 9. This CDR3 contains 16 residues. Germline lookup yields CDR1 GTSNPN and CDR2 SVGIG (reference sequence).

J is TRBJ2-2 and V is TRBV3-1 (or the pseudogene TRBV3-2), with TRBD2 matching 13 bases. V trimming: 11 bases; J trimming: 7 bases; junction bases outside the gene matches: 13. Germline V lookup: CDR1 LGHDT, CDR2 YNNKEL (reference sequence). The CDR3 loop spans 16 amino acids. CDR3 sequence: CAAARTSGRKVGELFF. DNA of the CDR3: TGTGCCGCGGCGAGGACTAGCGGGAGAAAGGTCGGGGAGCTGTTTTTT.

The J gene is TRBJ1-6, the V gene TRBV19, with 7 positions matching TRBD1. Germline CDR1 LNHDA, CDR2 SQIVND (reference sequence). Unmatched junction bases numbered 7, after V lost 7 bases and J lost 7 bases. There are 14 residues in the CDR3. DNA of the CDR3: TGTGCCAGTAAGGAGCAGGGGGAAAATTCACCCCTCCACTTT. Translation gives CASKEQGENSPLHF.

This clone was detected only once. This rearrangement joins TRBV28 to TRBJ2-2; 7 nucleotides line up with TRBD1. Unmatched junction bases numbered 3, after V lost 8 bases and J lost 0 bases. The CDR3 sequence is 14 residues long. The V gene's germline CDR1 is MDHEN and CDR2 SYDVKM. The CDR3 DNA is TGTGCCAGCCAGGGACAGCCGAACACCGGGGAGCTGTTTTTT. This gives the protein CASQGQPNTGELFF.

In its sample, this clone was seen a few times. The DNA of the CDR3 is TGTGCCAGCAGCGGACACCCCGGGACAGCTAACTATGGCTACACCTTC. Amino acids: CASSGHPGTANYGYTF. The genes are TRBV21-1 and TRBJ1-2; TRBD1 reflects the table's D call only, with no check against the DNA. TRBV21-1 is a documented pseudogene. CDR3 length: 16 amino acids.

This chain uses TRBV7-2 with TRBJ2-5; tentative D call: TRBD1 (5 bases). Germline-derived CDR1 and CDR2 are SGHTA and FQGNSA. CDR3 size: 14 residues. Deletions cut 2 bases from V and 5 bases from J, with 12 bases between. The CDR3 protein is CASSLQGGRETQYF. The CDR3 coding sequence is TGTGCCAGCAGCTTACAGGGTGGTAGGGAGACCCAGTACTTC.

The rearrangement joins TRBV5-6 to TRBJ1-1, with 7 nucleotides matching TRBD1. Germline CDR1 SGHDT, CDR2 YYEEEE. This CDR3 comprises 14 residues. After removal of 2 bases from V and 2 bases from J, the junction contained 3 bases not matched to a gene. The CDR3 loop is CASSLGQANTEAFF. The CDR3 DNA follows: TGTGCCAGCAGCTTAGGACAGGCCAACACTGAAGCTTTCTTT.

V and J are TRBV3-1 (or the pseudogene TRBV3-2) and TRBJ1-1; 9 positions match TRBD1. Germline-derived CDR1 and CDR2 are LGHDT and YNNKEL (reference sequence). CDR3 length: 14 residues. J gave up 5 bases and V 5 bases, and 6 bases lay outside the gene matches. In DNA form, the CDR3 reads TGTGCCAGCAGCTCTCCGGACAGGGGTACTGAAGCTTTCTTT. This codes for CASSSPDRGTEAFF.

The chain has TRBV2 and TRBJ1-2; 8 positions match TRBD1. The germline CDR1 and CDR2 sequences are SNHLY and FYNNEI. The CDR3 sequence is 14 residues long. The V segment lost 5 bases and the J segment 8 bases; nucleotides outside the gene matches: 10. The CDR3 is CASSHRGQGGGYTF. The CDR3 bases are TGTGCCAGCAGTCATCGAGGACAGGGTGGGGGCTACACCTTC.

The rearrangement uses TRBV9 and TRBJ1-1, with D unclear. Trimming took off 3 bases at V and 3 bases at J, with 12 bases between the two ends. Germline CDR1 is SGDLS and CDR2 is YYNGEE. This CDR3 is 14 amino acids long. CDR3 sequence: CASSATGVDTEAFF. CDR3 nucleotide sequence: TGTGCCAGCAGCGCAACCGGTGTCGACACTGAAGCTTTCTTT.

CDR3 nucleotide sequence: TGTGCCACGGAGCGGGGTAATGAGCAGTTCTTC. Its protein is CATERGNEQFF. This chain links TRBV10-3 with TRBJ2-1, with 7 bases matching TRBD2. The V segment lost 10 bases and the J segment 7 bases; nucleotides outside the gene matches: 4. This CDR3 has 11 amino acids. Germline assignment: CDR1 ENHRY and CDR2 SYGVKD.

The V call is TRBV19, the J call TRBJ1-5; TRBD1 matches at 7 bases. The germline gives CDR1 LNHDA, CDR2 SQIVND (reference sequence). V was clipped by 3 bases and J by 5 bases; unmatched bases: 4. The CDR3 totals 14 residues. Here the CDR3 reads CASSINRGDQPQHF. CDR3 in DNA: TGTGCCAGTAGTATTAACAGGGGTGATCAGCCCCAGCATTTT.

The V and J genes are TRBV11-2 and TRBJ2-5, with unresolved D. This CDR3 is 13 amino acids long. Germline loops: CDR1 SGHAT, CDR2 FQNNGV. V shed 1 base and J shed 5 bases, with 8 bases lying between them. The CDR3 spells CASSLGTVETQYF. The CDR3 DNA is TGTGCCAGCAGCTTAGGAACGGTCGAGACCCAGTACTTC.

This chain joins TRBV20-1 and TRBJ2-5; 9 nucleotides line up with TRBD1. Trimming cost V 3 bases and J 2 bases; bases outside gene matches: 7. The CDR3 covers 15 residues. Germline V lookup: CDR1 DFQATT, CDR2 SNEGSKA (reference sequence). The chain's CDR3 is CSASTGTGRQETQYF. In DNA form, the CDR3 reads TGCAGTGCTAGTACCGGGACAGGGAGACAAGAGACCCAGTACTTC.

The rearrangement uses TRBV30 and TRBJ2-7; 8 bases fit TRBD2. Germline CDR1 GTSNPN, CDR2 SVGIG (reference sequence). With 7 bases clipped from V and 4 bases from J, the junction kept 6 bases outside the gene matches. This CDR3 region has 12 residues. CDR3 in amino acids: CAFERESYEQYF. The DNA of the CDR3 is TGTGCCTTCGAGCGGGAGTCTTACGAGCAGTACTTC.

The CDR3 coding sequence is TGTGCCAGTAGTCGACGACTAGCGGGAGAGGTGAGCGGGGCCAACGTCCTGACTTTC. Translation gives CASSRRLAGEVSGANVLTF. This chain joins TRBV19 and TRBJ2-6; 12 nucleotides agree with TRBD2. V dropped 5 bases and J dropped 4; count of bases not matched to a gene: 12. This CDR3 has 19 amino acids. In germline, CDR1 is LNHDA, CDR2 SQIVND (reference sequence).

V usage is TRBV9 and J usage is TRBJ1-5; D uncertain. The V end was cut by 3 bases, the J end by 0 bases, with 7 bases between. The germline CDR1 and CDR2 sequences are SGDLS and YYNGEE. This CDR3 region has 14 residues. CDR3 coding DNA: TGTGCCAGCAGCGCCCACGGTAGCAATCAGCCCCAGCATTTT. This translates into CASSAHGSNQPQHF. The entire variable domain, with the rest obtained from reference TRBV9 and TRBJ1-5, is as follows: DSGVTQTPKHLITATGQRVTLRCSPRSGDLSVYWYQQSLDQGLQFLIQYYNGEERAKGNILERFSAQQFPDLHSELNLSSLELGDSALYFCASSAHGSNQPQHFGDGTRLSIL.